This TCR beta chain was observed in a study of shared clonotypes between healthy human individuals. About the study: Serving as donors were a couple of women and a few men, whose ages spanned 18 to 49. Donors had three CD4 naive, three CD4 memory, two CD8 naive and one CD8 memory plate apiece.

Study-wide findings and caveats: As a rule, naive subsets had a larger estimated richness than memory subsets. Compared with clonotypes that all four donors shared, non-shared clonotypes had lower generation probabilities.

The table lists this clone with a few counts. Its matching antigen is unknown. Generated by immunoSEQ multiplex PCR, the TCRdb table keeps only in-frame clones and is missing some. This table holds about 1 million clones, around 74% found once. V gave up 10 bases and J gave up 10 bases; unmatched junction bases: 10. The CDR3 has 13 amino acids. Germline V gene data show CDR1 as ENHRY and CDR2 as SYGVKD. This receptor was obtained from a man aged 18-30 years in good health. This sequence joins TRBV10-3 and TRBJ1-6; 7 bases match TRBD1. What was sequenced was memory CD4+ T cells sorted from blood. The subset: CD45RA-negative fraction. CDR3 DNA sequence: TGTGCCACCGGGACAGCGGAGAGCTCACCCCTCCACTTT. This translates into CATGTAESSPLHF.